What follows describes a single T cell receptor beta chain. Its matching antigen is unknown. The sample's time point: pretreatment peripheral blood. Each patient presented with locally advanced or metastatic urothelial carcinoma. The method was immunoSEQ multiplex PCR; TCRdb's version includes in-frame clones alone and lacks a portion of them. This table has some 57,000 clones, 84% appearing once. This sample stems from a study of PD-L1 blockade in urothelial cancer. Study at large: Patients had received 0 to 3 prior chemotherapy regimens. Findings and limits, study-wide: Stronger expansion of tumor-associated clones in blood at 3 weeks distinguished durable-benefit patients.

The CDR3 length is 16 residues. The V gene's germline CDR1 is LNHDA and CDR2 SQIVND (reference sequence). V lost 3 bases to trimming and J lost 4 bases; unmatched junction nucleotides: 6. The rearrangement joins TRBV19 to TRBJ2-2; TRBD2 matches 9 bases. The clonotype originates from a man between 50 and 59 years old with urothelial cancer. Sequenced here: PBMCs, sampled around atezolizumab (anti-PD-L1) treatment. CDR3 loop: CASSIRGREGTGELFF. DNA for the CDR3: TGTGCCAGTAGTATTCGGGGGCGGGAGGGCACCGGGGAGCTGTTTTTT. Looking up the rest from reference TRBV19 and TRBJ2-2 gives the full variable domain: DGGITQSPKYLFRKEGQNVTLSCEQNLNHDAMYWYRQDPGQGLRLIYYSQIVNDFQKGDIAEGYSVSREKKESFPLTVTSAQKNPTAFYLCASSIRGREGTGELFFGEGSRLTVL.